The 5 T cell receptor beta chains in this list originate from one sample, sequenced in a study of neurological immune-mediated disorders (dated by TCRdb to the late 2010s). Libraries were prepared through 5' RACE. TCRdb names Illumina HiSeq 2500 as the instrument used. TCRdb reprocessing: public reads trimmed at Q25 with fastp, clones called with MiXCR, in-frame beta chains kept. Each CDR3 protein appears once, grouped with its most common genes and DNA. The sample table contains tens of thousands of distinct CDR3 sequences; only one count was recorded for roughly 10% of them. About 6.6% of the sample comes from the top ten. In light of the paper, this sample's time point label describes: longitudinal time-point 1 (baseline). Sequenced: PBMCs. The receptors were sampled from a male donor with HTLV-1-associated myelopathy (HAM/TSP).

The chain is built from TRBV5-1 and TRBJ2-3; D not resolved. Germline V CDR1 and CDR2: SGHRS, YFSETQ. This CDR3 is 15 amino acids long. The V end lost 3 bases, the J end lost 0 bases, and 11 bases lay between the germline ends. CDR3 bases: TGCGCCAGCAGCTCCCCGACAACTAGCACAGATACGCAGTATTTT. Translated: CASSSPTTSTDTQYF. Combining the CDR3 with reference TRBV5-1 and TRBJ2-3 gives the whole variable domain KAGVTQTPRYLIKTRGQQVTLSCSPISGHRSVSWYQQTPGQGLQFLFEYFSETQRNKGNFPGRFSGRQFSNSRSEMNVSTLELGDSALYLCASSSPTTSTDTQYFGPGTRLTVL.

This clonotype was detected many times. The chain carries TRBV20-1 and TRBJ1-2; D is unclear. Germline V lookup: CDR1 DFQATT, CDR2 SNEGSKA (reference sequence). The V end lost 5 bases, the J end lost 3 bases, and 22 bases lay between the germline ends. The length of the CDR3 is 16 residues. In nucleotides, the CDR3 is TGCAGTGCTCTTACCTTAGACGGATCAAGGGACTATGGCTACACCTTC. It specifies CSALTLDGSRDYGYTF.

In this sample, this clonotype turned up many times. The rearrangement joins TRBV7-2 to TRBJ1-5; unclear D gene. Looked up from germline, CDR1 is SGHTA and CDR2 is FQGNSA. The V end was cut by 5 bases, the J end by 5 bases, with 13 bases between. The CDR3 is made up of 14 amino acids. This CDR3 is CASSPWTADQPQHF. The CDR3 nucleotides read TGTGCCAGCAGCCCTTGGACGGCAGATCAGCCCCAGCATTTT. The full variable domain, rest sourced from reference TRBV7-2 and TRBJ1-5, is GAGVSQSPSNKVTEKGKDVELRCDPISGHTALYWYRQSLGQGLEFLIYFQGNSAPDKSGLPSDRFSAERTGGSVSTLTIQRTQQEDSAVYLCASSPWTADQPQHFGDGTRLSIL.

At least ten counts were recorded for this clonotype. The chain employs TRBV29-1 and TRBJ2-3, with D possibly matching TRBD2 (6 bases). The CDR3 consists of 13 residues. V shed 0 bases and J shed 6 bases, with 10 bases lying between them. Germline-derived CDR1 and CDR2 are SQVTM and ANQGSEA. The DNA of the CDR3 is TGCAGCGTTGAAGAAGTCCGGGAGGATACGCAGTATTTT. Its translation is CSVEEVREDTQYF.

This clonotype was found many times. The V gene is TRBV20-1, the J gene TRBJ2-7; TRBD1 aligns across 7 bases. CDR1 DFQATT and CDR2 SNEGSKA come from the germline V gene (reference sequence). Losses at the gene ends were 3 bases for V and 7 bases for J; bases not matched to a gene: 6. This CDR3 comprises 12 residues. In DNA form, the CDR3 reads TGCAGTGCTAGTAGACAGGGTGAAGAGCAGTACTTC. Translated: CSASRQGEEQYF.